The next 9 T cell receptor beta chains were all read from a single sample in a study of blood T cell repertoires in COVID-19. This table comes from immunoSEQ multiplex PCR, and its TCRdb copy is limited to in-frame clones, with some not included. The data hold fewer than 250,000 clones, with approximately 82% observed a single time. Sequencing was done on a sample of peripheral blood. All receptors come from a man aged 45-65 years with active or convalescent COVID-19.

CDR3 sequence reads: CASSRGGGAIGYTF. The DNA for the CDR3 is TGTGCCAGCAGTCGCGGGGGAGGGGCCATTGGCTACACCTTC. The chain couples TRBV6-5 to TRBJ1-2; weak D call: TRBD1 (5 bases). The CDR3 contains 14 residues. Germline V gene data show CDR1 as MNHEY and CDR2 as SVGAGI. V lost 5 bases and J lost 7, with 17 bases in between.

For this clone: At one end the junction does not follow the germline gene, possibly because of a read error. The V call is TRBV5-1, the J call TRBJ2-7; 7 bases line up with TRBD2. This CDR3 is built from 15 residues. Germline V CDR1 and CDR2: SGHRS, YFSETQ. Here the CDR3 reads CARSLWGGSSYEQYF. The CDR3 nucleotides are TGCGCCCGCAGCCTCTGGGGGGGGAGCTCCTACGAGCAGTACTTC. The entire variable domain, with the rest obtained from reference TRBV5-1 and TRBJ2-7, is as follows: KAGVTQTPRYLIKTRGQQVTLSCSPISGHRSVSWYQQTPGQGLQFLFEYFSETQRNKGNFPGRFSGRQFSNSRSEMNVSTLELGDSALYLCARSLWGGSSYEQYFGPGTRLTVT.

The chain is built from TRBV27 and TRBJ2-7; TRBD1 is a possible D gene (6 bases). CDR3 size: 14 residues. Trimming removed 0 bases from V and 8 bases from J, with 14 bases in between. From germline, CDR1 is MNHEY and CDR2 SMNVEV (reference sequence). The CDR3 here is CASSLSPQTGKQYF. The DNA for the CDR3 is TGTGCCAGCAGTTTATCCCCCCAAACAGGGAAGCAGTACTTC.

The chain recombines TRBV18 with TRBJ1-2; D ambiguous. The germline V and J ends were trimmed by 3 bases and 4 bases, with 15 bases remaining between them. CDR3 length: 15 amino acids. Germline loops: CDR1 KGHSH, CDR2 LQKENI. The CDR3 DNA reads TGTGCCAGCTCACCTCGGGGTGACAAGGGCTATGGCTACACCTTC. Translated, it gives CASSPRGDKGYGYTF.

The rearrangement links TRBV4-1 to TRBJ1-4; D not resolved. Trimming removed 1 base from V and 8 bases from J, with 17 bases in between. The germline V gene encodes CDR1 MGHRA and CDR2 YSYEKL. CDR3 length: 16 amino acids. The CDR3 sequence: CASSQGMGLEGEKLFF. The CDR3 region has the DNA TGCGCCAGCAGCCAAGGTATGGGCCTCGAGGGAGAAAAACTGTTTTTT.

This clone has more than one count but fewer than ten. The chain employs TRBV6-1 and TRBJ2-1, with TRBD2 matching over 10 bases. Germline CDR1 reads MNHNS; CDR2 reads SASEGT. CDR3 length: 17 amino acids. Germline trimming cut 0 bases from V and 3 bases from J; bases unmatched to any gene: 5. The CDR3: CASSEARTSGNYNEQFF. CDR3 DNA sequence: TGTGCCAGCAGTGAAGCGCGGACTAGCGGAAACTACAATGAGCAGTTCTTC.

The chain uses TRBV25-1 and TRBJ1-1; 8 bases match TRBD1. Germline V gene lookup returns CDR1 MGHDK and CDR2 SYGVNS. The length of the CDR3 is 15 residues. The V segment lost 2 bases and the J segment 3 bases; nucleotides outside the gene matches: 5. CDR3 nucleotide sequence: TGTGCCAGCAGTGAAGGCTCCAGGGGGCACACTGAAGCTTTCTTT. This translates into CASSEGSRGHTEAFF.

J is TRBJ1-2 and V is TRBV5-1; a possible D gene is TRBD1 (5 bases). The CDR3 contains 17 residues. Trimming shortened V by 4 bases and J by 0 bases, and 19 bases separated the two germline ends. Germline lookup yields CDR1 SGHRS and CDR2 YFSETQ. CDR3 amino acids: CASSPRDSYPANYGYTF. For the CDR3, the DNA is TGCGCCAGCAGCCCCCGGGACTCCTACCCAGCTAACTATGGCTACACCTTC.

V usage is TRBV6-1 and J usage is TRBJ2-3, with D possibly matching TRBD2 (7 bases). Trimming took off 1 base at V and 0 bases at J, with 11 bases between the two ends. The CDR3 contains 16 residues. CDR1 is MNHNS and CDR2 is SASEGT in the germline V gene. For the CDR3, the DNA is TGTGCCAGCAGTGAAGTAGGGGGGGCCAGCACAGATACGCAGTATTTT. This sequence encodes CASSEVGGASTDTQYF.